Reported below is one T cell receptor beta chain. Per individual sample, total RNA of at least 6 micrograms was extracted. The data stem from a study of blood T cells in healthy people across ages. Using a J-beta primer mix together with a sample-barcoded 5' primer, a second PCR was run for roughly 6 to 12 cycles. A single record per CDR3 protein comes from TCRdb applying MiXCR to the 5' RACE reads. This sample has hundreds of thousands of distinct CDR3 sequences; approximately 48% occur once, and the top ten carry roughly a fifth. Sequencing was performed on blood. The TCR originated in a man in his sixties in good health.

CDR3 region: CASSDYTRRSQYF. CDR3 sequence (DNA): TGTGCCAGCAGTGACTATACCCGGAGGTCCCAGTACTTC. This chain connects TRBV6-5 to TRBJ2-7, with D possibly matching TRBD2 (5 bases). V shed 5 bases and J shed 10 bases, with 18 bases lying between them. This CDR3 has 13 amino acids. CDR1 is MNHEY and CDR2 is SVGAGI in the germline V gene.